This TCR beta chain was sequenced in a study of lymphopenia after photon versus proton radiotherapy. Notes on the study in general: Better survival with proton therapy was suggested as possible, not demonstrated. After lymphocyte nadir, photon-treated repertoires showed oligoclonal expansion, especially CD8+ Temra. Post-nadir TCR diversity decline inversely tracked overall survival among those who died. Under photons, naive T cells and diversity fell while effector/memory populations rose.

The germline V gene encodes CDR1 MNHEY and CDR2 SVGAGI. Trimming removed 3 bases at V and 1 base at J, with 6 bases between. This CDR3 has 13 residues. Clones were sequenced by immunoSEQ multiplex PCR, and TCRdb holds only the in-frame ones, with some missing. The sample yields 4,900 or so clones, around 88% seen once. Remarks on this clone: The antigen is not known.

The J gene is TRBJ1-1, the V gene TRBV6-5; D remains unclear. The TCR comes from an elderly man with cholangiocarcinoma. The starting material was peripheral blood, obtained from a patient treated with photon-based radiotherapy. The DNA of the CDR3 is TGTGCCAGCAGTTATCAAAAGAACACTGAAGCTTTCTTT. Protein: CASSYQKNTEAFF.